This is a list of T cell receptor beta chains from one sample in a study of T cells in Graves' hyperthyroidism and ophthalmopathy. From the multiplex PCR reads, TCRdb called clonotypes with MiXCR, one entry per CDR3 protein. The sample includes 270,000 or so distinct CDR3 sequences, approximately 14% seen only once; the top ten take about 30%. The sample comprised blood. Every receptor here comes from a woman between 50 and 59 years old with Graves' hyperthyroidism that later progressed to Graves' ophthalmopathy. The CDR3 runs from the conserved cysteine through the conserved F or W. The order of the fields is V gene, J gene, D gene, clone size, CDR3 protein, CDR3 DNA. A D gene is named only where the DNA matches it firmly. The listing skips clone size in some rows; elsewhere it reads once, few, many or a size class.

TRBV20-1	TRBJ1-5	NA	many	CSATGGSNQPQHF	TGCAGTGCGACCGGGGGATCCAATCAGCCCCAGCATTTT
TRBV6-6	TRBJ1-3	NA	few	CASSYRAPIPLSGNTIYF	TGTGCCAGCAGTTACCGGGCCCCGATTCCTCTCTCTGGAAACACCATATATTTT
TRBV7-6	TRBJ1-1	NA	few	CASSRTPGSGGTEAFF	TGTGCCAGCAGCCGAACCCCCGGGTCCGGGGGAACTGAAGCTTTCTTT
TRBV6-2/TRBV6-3	TRBJ1-3	NA	many	CASSSTGGNTIYF	TGTGCCAGCAGTTCGACTGGGGGAAACACCATATATTTT
TRBV27	TRBJ2-7	NA	NA	CASSFDVTYNEQYF	TGTGCCAGCAGTTTCGATGTGACTTACAACGAGCAGTACTTC
TRBV5-4	TRBJ2-7	TRBD2	few	CASTGLAGGPGEQYF	TGTGCCAGCACCGGGCTAGCGGGAGGGCCCGGCGAGCAGTACTTC
TRBV11-2	TRBJ1-1	NA	many	CASIRGVMNTEAFF	TGTGCCAGCATCCGGGGAGTCATGAACACTGAAGCTTTCTTT
TRBV6-2/TRBV6-3	TRBJ1-2	TRBD1	many	CASSTTGPNYGYTF	TGTGCCAGCAGTACGACAGGGCCGAACTATGGCTACACCTTC
TRBV6-6	TRBJ1-1	TRBD1	many	CASSYPDRANTEAFF	TGTGCCAGCAGTTACCCAGACAGGGCGAACACTGAAGCTTTCTTT
TRBV15	TRBJ2-5	NA	many	CATSCCGVWETQYF	TGTGCCACCAGTTGCTGCGGGGTATGGGAGACCCAGTACTTC
TRBV2	TRBJ1-5	NA	many	CASSPRGGESNQPQHF	TGTGCCAGCAGCCCAAGGGGAGGCGAAAGCAATCAGCCCCAGCATTTT
TRBV20-1	TRBJ1-6	NA	few	CSAKVLNSPLHF	TGCAGTGCGAAGGTCCTTAATTCACCCCTCCACTTT
TRBV24-1	TRBJ2-1	TRBD2	many	CATSDTRLAGASYNEQFF	TGTGCCACCTCGGACACCAGACTAGCGGGAGCTTCCTACAATGAGCAGTTCTTC
TRBV7-7	TRBJ2-1	NA	many	CASSLGGRDSNNEQFF	TGTGCTAGCAGCTTAGGGGGAAGGGACTCCAACAATGAGCAGTTCTTC
TRBV27	TRBJ1-2	NA	few	CASSLTGGPYGYTF	TGTGCCAGCAGTTTAACGGGGGGTCCCTATGGCTACACCTTC
TRBV3-1	TRBJ1-2	TRBD1	many	CASSQGRGRNYGYTF	TGTGCCAGCAGCCAAGGTAGGGGGCGTAACTATGGCTACACCTTC
TRBV2	TRBJ1-1	NA	many	CASSEYLRVLGDTEAFF	TGTGCCAGCAGTGAATATCTCAGGGTATTAGGGGATACTGAAGCTTTCTTT
TRBV29-1	TRBJ2-5	NA	many	CSVWGSGAAETQYF	TGCAGCGTGTGGGGATCAGGGGCAGCAGAGACCCAGTACTTC
TRBV15	TRBJ1-3	NA	few	CATSPPQAGNTIYF	TGTGCCACCAGCCCACCCCAGGCAGGAAACACCATATATTTT
TRBV7-3	TRBJ2-2	TRBD2	many	CASSLYGGTNTGELFF	TGTGCCAGCAGCTTATACGGGGGGACGAACACCGGGGAGCTGTTTTTT
TRBV12-3/TRBV12-4	TRBJ1-1	NA	once	CASRPAMNTEAFF	TGTGCCAGCAGGCCCGCAATGAACACTGAAGCTTTCTTT
TRBV6-2/TRBV6-3	TRBJ2-1	TRBD2	many	CASSSWTSADEQFF	TGTGCCAGCAGTTCGTGGACTAGCGCTGATGAGCAGTTCTTC
TRBV5-5	TRBJ2-7	TRBD2	NA	CASSLSGSGEQYF	TGTGCCAGCAGCCTTAGCGGGAGCGGCGAGCAGTACTTC
TRBV12-5	TRBJ2-7	TRBD2	many	CASGLVTGGPYEQYF	TGTGCTAGTGGTTTGGTAACGGGAGGACCCTACGAGCAGTACTTC
TRBV19	TRBJ2-6	NA	NA	CASSAARSGANVLTF	TGTGCCAGTAGCGCGGCCCGTTCTGGGGCCAACGTCCTGACTTTC
TRBV10-1	TRBJ2-1	TRBD2	NA	CASSKTVAGNEQFF	TGCGCCAGCAGCAAGACGGTAGCGGGCAATGAGCAGTTCTTC
TRBV28	TRBJ2-1	TRBD1	many	CASRETGAQDEQFF	TGTGCCAGCAGGGAGACAGGGGCGCAGGATGAGCAGTTCTTC
TRBV5-1	TRBJ2-3	NA	many	CASSLRQETDTQYF	TGCGCCAGCAGCTTACGACAGGAGACAGATACGCAGTATTTT
TRBV29-1	TRBJ2-3	TRBD2	once	CSVIAGVSTDTQYF	TGCAGCGTGATAGCGGGAGTTAGCACAGATACGCAGTATTTT
TRBV20-1	TRBJ2-3	NA	many	CSAQQAEVSTDTQYF	TGCAGTGCCCAACAAGCGGAGGTCAGCACAGATACGCAGTATTTT
TRBV12-3/TRBV12-4	TRBJ2-7	NA	NA	CASSLSLTWEQYF	TGTGCCAGCAGTTTATCACTTACCTGGGAGCAGTACTTC
TRBV24-1	TRBJ2-1	NA	many	CATSDLSRGQFF	TGTGCCACCAGTGATTTGTCCAGGGGGCAGTTCTTC
TRBV9	TRBJ2-7	NA	NA	CASSVVGWEGYEQYF	TGTGCCAGCAGCGTAGTCGGCTGGGAAGGCTACGAGCAGTACTTC
TRBV7-6	TRBJ2-2	NA	NA	CASSQNVPANTGELFF	TGTGCCAGCAGCCAAAATGTCCCCGCGAACACCGGGGAGCTGTTTTTT
TRBV7-6	TRBJ2-3	NA	NA	CASSSMVGSTDTQYF	TGTGCCAGCAGCTCGATGGTAGGAAGCACAGATACGCAGTATTTT
TRBV7-3	TRBJ2-2	NA	few	CASSLMGPGTGELFF	TGTGCCAGCAGCTTAATGGGGCCGGGGACCGGGGAGCTGTTTTTT
TRBV7-2	TRBJ1-1	NA	NA	CASSPFGGGEAFF	TGTGCCAGCAGCCCCTTCGGAGGGGGAGAGGCTTTCTTT
TRBV11-2	TRBJ2-3	NA	many	CASGYQEGAQYF	TGTGCCAGCGGCTACCAAGAGGGGGCGCAGTATTTT
TRBV7-2	TRBJ2-3	TRBD1	many	CASSGRDSWEVDTQYF	TGTGCCAGCAGCGGCCGGGACAGTTGGGAAGTTGATACGCAGTATTTT
TRBV3-1	TRBJ1-3	NA	many	CASSLRSGNTIYF	TGTGCCAGCAGCCTTCGCAGTGGAAACACCATATATTTT
TRBV5-5	TRBJ1-5	TRBD1	few	CASSSGTGRGNQPQHF	TGTGCCAGCAGCTCCGGGACAGGGCGCGGCAATCAGCCCCAGCATTTT
TRBV28	TRBJ1-5	TRBD1	many	CASSSEGQGKQPQHF	TGTGCCAGCAGTTCCGAGGGACAGGGGAAACAGCCCCAGCATTTT
TRBV2	TRBJ1-4	NA	many	CATGSTATNEKLFF	TGTGCCACCGGATCGACCGCAACTAATGAAAAACTGTTTTTT
TRBV5-4	TRBJ2-3	NA	few	CASSPGWFGTDTQYF	TGTGCCAGCAGCCCGGGGTGGTTCGGCACAGATACGCAGTATTTT
TRBV6-1	TRBJ2-7	NA	many	CASSLASEQYF	TGTGCCAGCAGCTTAGCGTCCGAGCAGTACTTC
TRBV2	TRBJ2-1	TRBD2	many	CASSEAPGGGVNFNEQFF	TGTGCCAGCAGTGAAGCGCCCGGCGGGGGTGTAAACTTCAATGAGCAGTTCTTC
TRBV6-1	TRBJ2-5	TRBD2	many	CASSSGGGTETQYF	TGTGCCAGCAGCTCCGGGGGGGGGACAGAGACCCAGTACTTC
TRBV11-3	TRBJ2-1	NA	NA	CASSFPHSPYNEQFF	TGTGCCAGCAGCTTCCCACACTCCCCCTACAATGAGCAGTTCTTC
TRBV20-1	TRBJ2-3	TRBD2	many	CSARYLAGGPIDTQYF	TGCAGTGCTAGGTACCTAGCGGGAGGGCCGATAGATACGCAGTATTTT
TRBV28	TRBJ1-2	NA	NA	CAGSAQYGYTF	TGTGCCGGCTCCGCACAATATGGCTACACCTTC
TRBV7-2	TRBJ1-1	NA	many	CASSLARRGEGEAFF	TGTGCCAGCAGCTTAGCGCGACGTGGCGAGGGTGAAGCTTTCTTT
TRBV27	TRBJ2-2	NA	many	CASRRVWDTGELFF	TGTGCCAGCCGACGGGTGTGGGACACCGGGGAGCTGTTTTTT
TRBV27	TRBJ2-1	TRBD1	many	CASSYGTGYNEQFF	TGTGCCAGCAGTTACGGGACAGGCTACAATGAGCAGTTCTTC
TRBV9	TRBJ1-2	NA	many	CASSVQGSGYTF	TGTGCCAGCAGCGTTCAGGGCAGTGGCTACACCTTC
TRBV2	TRBJ1-2	NA	NA	CASSGGTDYGYTF	TGTGCCAGCTCGGGGGGGACGGACTATGGCTACACCTTC
TRBV10-3	TRBJ1-2	TRBD1	many	CAIRADREDQGDYGYTF	TGTGCCATCAGGGCCGACAGGGAGGATCAAGGGGACTATGGCTACACCTTC
TRBV7-2	TRBJ1-2	NA	NA	CASSHRGPGAGYGYTF	TGTGCCAGCAGCCACCGCGGTCCAGGGGCGGGATATGGCTACACCTTC
TRBV9	TRBJ1-6	NA	NA	CASSVVGSHSPLHF	TGTGCCAGCAGCGTAGTAGGCTCCCATTCACCCCTCCACTTT
TRBV4-1	TRBJ2-1	TRBD2	many	CASSQDSAGGLREQFF	TGCGCCAGCAGCCAAGATTCGGCGGGAGGGCTTAGGGAGCAGTTCTTC